This T cell receptor beta chain was identified during a study of blood T cell repertoires in COVID-19. Overall study context: Researchers got acute and convalescent COVID-19 samples from the United States, Italy and Spain. The analysed material was cDNA or gDNA that came from T cells, B-cell-depleted T cells, or PBMCs.

Seattle researchers signed up patients amid active infection and tracked them longitudinally. Profiled with immunoSEQ multiplex PCR; TCRdb holds only in-frame clones, not every one. The sample has about 500,000 clones, 70% to 90% seen once; the top ten hold 7.8%. The TCR originated in a woman between 50 and 59 years old with COVID-19, enrolled during active disease. The material sequenced was peripheral blood.

The CDR3 sequence is CASSSSTTGGLSGYTF. CDR3 nucleotides: TGTGCCAGCAGCTCTTCCACTACAGGGGGCCTCAGTGGCTACACCTTC. The rearrangement links TRBV5-4 to TRBJ1-2, with 9 bases aligning to TRBD1. Germline lookup yields CDR1 SGHNT and CDR2 YYREEE (reference sequence). The CDR3 length is 16 residues. The trim removed 3 bases at V and 7 bases at J, leaving 13 bases unmatched.